This record looks at one TCR beta chain sequence and its context. What it recognizes is unknown. Profiling relied on immunoSEQ multiplex PCR, and the TCRdb table lists in-frame clones only, not all of them. The sample lists approximately 65,000 clones, 87% occurring once. This sample was included in a study of lymphopenia after photon versus proton radiotherapy. Whole-study findings and limits: Post-nadir TCR diversity decline inversely tracked overall survival among those who died. Authors raise, but do not show, better survival with proton therapy. Post-nadir diversity loss with photons came from oligoclonal expansion, particularly CD8+ Temra cells. Under photons, naive T cells and diversity fell while effector/memory populations rose.

Trimming cost V 1 base and J 6 bases, with 8 bases left between them. This CDR3 region has 13 residues. The germline gives CDR1 LGHNA, CDR2 YSLEER. This rearrangement joins TRBV4-3 to TRBJ2-3; a weak D match, TRBD1 (6 bases). This TCR derives from an elderly man with esophageal cancer. This specimen was peripheral blood, taken from a patient treated with proton-based radiotherapy. In nucleotides, the CDR3 is TGCGCCAGCAGCCAAGGGGGGCTGGATACGCAGTATTTT. Its protein is CASSQGGLDTQYF.